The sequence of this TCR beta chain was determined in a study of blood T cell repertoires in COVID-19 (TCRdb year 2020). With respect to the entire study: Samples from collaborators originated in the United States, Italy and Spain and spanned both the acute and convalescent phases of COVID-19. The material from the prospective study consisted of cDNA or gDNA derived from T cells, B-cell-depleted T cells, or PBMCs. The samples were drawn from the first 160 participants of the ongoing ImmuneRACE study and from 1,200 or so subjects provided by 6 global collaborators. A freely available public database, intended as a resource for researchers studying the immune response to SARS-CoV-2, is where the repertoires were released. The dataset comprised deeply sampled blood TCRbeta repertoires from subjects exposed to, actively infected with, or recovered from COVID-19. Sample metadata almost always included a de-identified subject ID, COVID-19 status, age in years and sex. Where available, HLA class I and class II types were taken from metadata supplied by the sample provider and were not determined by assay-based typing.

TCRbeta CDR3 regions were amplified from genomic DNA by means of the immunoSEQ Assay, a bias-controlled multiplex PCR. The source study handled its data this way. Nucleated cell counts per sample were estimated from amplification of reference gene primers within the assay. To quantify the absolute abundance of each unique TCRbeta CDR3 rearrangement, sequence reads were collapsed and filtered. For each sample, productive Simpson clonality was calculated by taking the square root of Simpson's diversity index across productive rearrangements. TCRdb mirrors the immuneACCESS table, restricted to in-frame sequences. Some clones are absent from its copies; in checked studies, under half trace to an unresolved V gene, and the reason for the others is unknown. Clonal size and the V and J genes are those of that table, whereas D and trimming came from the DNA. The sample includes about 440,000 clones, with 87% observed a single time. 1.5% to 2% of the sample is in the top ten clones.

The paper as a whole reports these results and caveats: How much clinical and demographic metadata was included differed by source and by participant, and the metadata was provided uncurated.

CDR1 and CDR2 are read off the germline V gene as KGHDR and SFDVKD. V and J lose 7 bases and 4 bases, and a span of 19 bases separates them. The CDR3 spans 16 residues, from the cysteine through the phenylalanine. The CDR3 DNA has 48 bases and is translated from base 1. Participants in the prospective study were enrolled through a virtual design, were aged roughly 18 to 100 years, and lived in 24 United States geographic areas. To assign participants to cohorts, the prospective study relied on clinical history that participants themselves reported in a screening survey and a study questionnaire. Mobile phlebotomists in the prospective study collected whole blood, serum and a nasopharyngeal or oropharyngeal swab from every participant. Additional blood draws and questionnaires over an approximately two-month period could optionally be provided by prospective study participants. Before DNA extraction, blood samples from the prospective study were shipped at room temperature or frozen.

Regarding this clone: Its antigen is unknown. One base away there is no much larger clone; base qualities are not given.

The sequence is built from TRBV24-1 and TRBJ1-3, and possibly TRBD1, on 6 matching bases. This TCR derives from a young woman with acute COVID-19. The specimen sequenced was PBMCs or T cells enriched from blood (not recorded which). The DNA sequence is TGTGCCACCAGCAGCATATACAGGGAATACGGAAACACCATATATTTT. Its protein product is CATSSIYREYGNTIYF.